This entry is about one T cell receptor beta chain. Donors of Cohort 3 who recovered were those that had two negative PCRs, clearance, or symptom resolution. This entry is derived from a study of blood T cell repertoires in COVID-19. About the research overall: The United States, Italy and Spain were the sources of the acute and convalescent COVID-19 samples. Sources were T cells, B-cell-depleted T cells, or PBMCs; the material itself was cDNA or gDNA.

CDR1 and CDR2 (germline): SGDLS, YYNGEE. The V and J ends lost 6 bases and 4 bases, in that order; junction bases with no gene match: 9. The CDR3 loop spans 15 amino acids. Profiling relied on immunoSEQ multiplex PCR, and the TCRdb table lists in-frame clones only, not all of them. The table lists about 400,000 clones, around nine tenths of them singletons. Specimen: PBMCs or T cells enriched from blood (not recorded which). This receptor was obtained from a woman between 45 and 60 years old who had recovered from COVID-19. The J gene is TRBJ2-2, the V gene TRBV9; 7 nucleotides agree with TRBD1. CDR3 sequence reads: CASTTNGQVTGELFF. The CDR3 coding sequence is TGTGCCAGCACCACAAATGGACAGGTCACCGGGGAGCTGTTTTTT.